This TCR beta chain was observed in a study of T-cell reconstitution after alpha-beta-depleted transplantation in children. This clonotype appeared many times. Its antigen is undetermined. The CDR3 is made up of 17 amino acids. The V and J ends lost 6 bases and 4 bases, in that order; junction bases with no gene match: 15. Germline V gene lookup returns CDR1 DFQATT and CDR2 SNEGSKA (reference sequence). Study findings and constraints: Several patients had high TCRbeta diversity at day 60; it came from surviving recipient T cells and thymic progenitors.

For TCRbeta, the library was prepared with unique molecular identifiers. TCRdb passed the PCR reads through MiXCR, listing each CDR3 protein once. The repertoire holds approximately 170,000 distinct CDR3 sequences, with 11% as singletons. The chain employs TRBV20-1 and TRBJ2-5; 12 bases are a match to TRBD2. The receptor was isolated from a boy aged 2 to 10 with acute myeloid leukemia, due to receive a stem cell transplant. Sample: PBMCs, taken before TCRalphabeta/CD19-depleted stem cell transplant. CDR3 residues: CSATLTPLAGGSETQYF. The CDR3 DNA sequence: TGCAGTGCCACCTTAACTCCACTAGCGGGGGGATCAGAGACCCAGTACTTC.